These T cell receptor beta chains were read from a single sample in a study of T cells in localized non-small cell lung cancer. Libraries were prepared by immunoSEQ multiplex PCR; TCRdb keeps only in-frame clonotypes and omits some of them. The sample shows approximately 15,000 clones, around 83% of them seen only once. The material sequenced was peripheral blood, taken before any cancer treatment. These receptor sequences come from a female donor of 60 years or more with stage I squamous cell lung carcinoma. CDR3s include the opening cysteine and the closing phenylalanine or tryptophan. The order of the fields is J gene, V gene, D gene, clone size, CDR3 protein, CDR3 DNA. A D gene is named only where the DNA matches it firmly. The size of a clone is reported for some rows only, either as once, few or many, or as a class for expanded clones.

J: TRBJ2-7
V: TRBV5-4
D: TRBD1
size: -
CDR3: CASSTSSQGDEQYF
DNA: TGTGCCAGCAGCACATCTTCACAGGGGGACGAGCAGTACTTC

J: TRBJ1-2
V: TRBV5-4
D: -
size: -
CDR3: CASTRRQEGNYGYTF
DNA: TGTGCCAGCACCCGCAGGCAGGAGGGTAACTATGGCTACACCTTC

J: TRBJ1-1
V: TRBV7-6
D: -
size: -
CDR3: CASSLTPGGNTEAFF
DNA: TGTGCCAGCAGCTTAACTCCAGGAGGGAACACTGAAGCTTTCTTT

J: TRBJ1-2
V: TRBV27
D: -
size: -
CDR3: CASSSGGGDYGYTF
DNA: TGTGCCAGCAGTTCCGGGGGCGGGGACTATGGCTACACCTTC

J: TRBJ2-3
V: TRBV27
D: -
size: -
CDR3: CASSQTSTDTQYF
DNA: TGTGCCAGCAGTCAGACTAGCACAGATACGCAGTATTTT

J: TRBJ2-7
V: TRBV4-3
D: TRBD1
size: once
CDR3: CASSQDTGAGEQYF
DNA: TGCGCCAGCAGCCAAGACACAGGGGCGGGCGAGCAGTACTTC

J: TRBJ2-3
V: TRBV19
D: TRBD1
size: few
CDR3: CASSMGQGLDTQYF
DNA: TGTGCCAGTAGTATGGGACAGGGCCTAGATACGCAGTATTTT

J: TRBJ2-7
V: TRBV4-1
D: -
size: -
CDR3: CASSHTGTSPYEQYF
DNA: TGCGCCAGCAGCCATACCGGGACTTCCCCCTACGAGCAGTACTTC

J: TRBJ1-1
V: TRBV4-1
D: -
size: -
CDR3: CASSQDRPGRAMNTEAFF
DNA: TGCGCCAGCAGCCAAGATAGACCGGGACGGGCAATGAACACTGAAGCTTTCTTT

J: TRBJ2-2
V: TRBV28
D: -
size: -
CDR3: CALSGNTGELFF
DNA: TGTGCCCTTAGCGGAAACACCGGGGAGCTGTTTTTT

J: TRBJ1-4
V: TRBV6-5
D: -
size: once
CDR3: CASSYDRGREKLFF
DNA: TGTGCCAGCAGTTACGATCGGGGACGTGAAAAACTGTTTTTT

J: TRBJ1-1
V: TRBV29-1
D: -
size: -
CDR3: CSAGRGNTEAFF
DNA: TGCAGCGCAGGGAGGGGAAACACTGAAGCTTTCTTT

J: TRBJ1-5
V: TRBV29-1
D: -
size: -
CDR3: CSVVGNPNQPQHF
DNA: TGCAGCGTTGTGGGTAACCCCAATCAGCCCCAGCATTTT

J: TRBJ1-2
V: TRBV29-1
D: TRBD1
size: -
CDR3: CSVPPSGTAYGYTF
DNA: TGCAGCGTTCCTCCCTCCGGGACAGCCTATGGCTACACCTTC

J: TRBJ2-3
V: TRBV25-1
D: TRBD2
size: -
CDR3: CASSLREAPDTQYF
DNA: TGTGCCAGCAGTTTGCGGGAGGCCCCAGATACGCAGTATTTT

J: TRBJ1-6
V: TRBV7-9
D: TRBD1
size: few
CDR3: CASSSQGAYPPLHF
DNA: TGTGCCAGCAGCTCACAGGGGGCTTACCCACCCCTCCACTTT

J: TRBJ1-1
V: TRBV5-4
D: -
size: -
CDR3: CASSPSRGLNTEAFF
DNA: TGTGCCAGCAGCCCTTCCCGAGGCCTGAACACTGAAGCTTTCTTT

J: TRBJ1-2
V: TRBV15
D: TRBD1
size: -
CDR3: CATSSDPTGTVGGGYTF
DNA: TGTGCCACCAGCAGCGATCCCACAGGGACAGTCGGCGGAGGCTACACCTTC